The TCR beta chain described here comes from a study of regulatory T cells in long-lasting Graves disease. CDR1 PRHDT and CDR2 FYEKMQ come from the germline V gene (reference sequence). The ends were cut back, 5 bases at V and 6 bases at J, with 16 bases in the middle. This CDR3 has 14 residues. Stated time point: newly diagnosed GD, antithyroid drugs for less than 3 months. Researchers made the TCR library from RNA that was extracted from PBMCs. This clonotype has only a few counts. Arm-PCR of CDR3 regions and iRepertoire HTBI primers were used to build TCR beta libraries. MiXCR, applied by TCRdb to the multiplex PCR reads, yields one record per CDR3 protein. This sample carries about 400,000 distinct CDR3 sequences, 15% of them seen once, and the ten largest clones take under 9%. The same sample was also studied in work on T cells in Graves' hyperthyroidism and ophthalmopathy. That paper adds: When the TCR CDR3 underwent first-round RT-PCR, the HTBI primer set was used.

V is TRBV13 and J is TRBJ1-2; the D is unclear. The sample in question was peripheral blood mononuclear cells (PBMCs), obtained at new diagnosis, from a patient treated with antithyroid drugs. The sequence derives from a woman in her thirties or forties with Graves disease. The CDR3 spells CASSTSGGPHGYTF. The CDR3, as DNA: TGTGCCAGCAGCACCTCGGGCGGTCCCCATGGCTACACCTTC.